The 2 T cell receptor beta chains reported below all come from one sample, sequenced in a study of blood T cell repertoires in COVID-19. Sequenced by immunoSEQ multiplex PCR; TCRdb stores in-frame clones only, minus some. The sample holds tens of thousands of clones; 75% to 85% are singletons and the top ten take 15% to 20%. Sequenced sample: peripheral blood. The receptors stem from a woman older than 75 with acute or convalescent COVID-19.

The V gene is TRBV2, the J gene TRBJ2-7, with TRBD2 matching over 10 bases. This CDR3 has 13 residues. V dropped 11 bases and J dropped 6; count of bases not matched to a gene: 10. The germline CDR1 and CDR2 sequences are SNHLY and FYNNEI. The CDR3 here is CAGTSVLGGEQYF. CDR3 nucleotide sequence: TGTGCCGGGACTAGCGTCTTAGGTGGCGAGCAGTACTTC.

CDR3 DNA: TGTGCCAGCAGGGCCTACAGGGATACGCAGTATTTT. Translated, it gives CASRAYRDTQYF. This chain uses TRBV2 with TRBJ2-3; weak D call: TRBD1 (5 bases). V lost 6 bases and J lost 6, with 10 bases in between. The CDR3 is 12 amino acids. Germline V gene lookup returns CDR1 SNHLY and CDR2 FYNNEI.